This is a list of T cell receptor beta chains from one sample in a study of blood T cell repertoires in COVID-19. Here immunoSEQ multiplex PCR was the method, and the copy in TCRdb shows in-frame clones only, minus some. Of roughly 220,000 clones in the sample, about 87% were seen once. The material sequenced was PBMCs or T cells enriched from blood (not recorded which). All receptors come from a woman younger than 45 who had recovered from COVID-19. Each CDR3 is given with its conserved first and last residue. The order of the fields is D gene, V gene, clone size, CDR3 length, J gene, CDR3 protein, CDR3 DNA. A D gene is named only where the DNA matches it firmly. Size is omitted from some rows. Given values are once, few, many or a class for expanded clones.

>.|TRBV7-9|.|13|TRBJ1-1
CASSLVRGFEAFF
TGTGCCAGCAGCTTAGTCCGGGGGTTCGAAGCTTTCTTT
>.|TRBV7-2|once|15|TRBJ1-4
CASSPNRRTNEKLFF
TGTGCCAGCAGCCCGAATCGGCGGACTAATGAAAAACTGTTTTTT
>.|TRBV14|.|15|TRBJ2-7
CASSQQGLMWNEQYF
TGTGCCAGCAGCCAACAGGGGTTGATGTGGAACGAGCAGTACTTC
>.|TRBV7-3|.|13|TRBJ1-1
CASSSDRNTEAFF
TGTGCCAGCAGCTCCGACAGAAACACTGAAGCTTTCTTT
>.|TRBV29-1|.|12|TRBJ1-3
CSFRGQGNTIYF
TGCAGCTTTCGAGGACAGGGAAACACCATATATTTT
>.|TRBV29-1|.|16|TRBJ2-6
CSVGGPGISGANVLTF
TGCAGCGTCGGGGGGCCAGGTATTTCTGGGGCCAACGTCCTGACTTTC
>TRBD1|TRBV3-1/TRBV3-2|.|22|TRBJ2-1
CASSPNRRQGAYWGSSYNEQFF
TGTGCCAGCAGCCCTAATCGACGACAGGGGGCATACTGGGGGAGCTCCTACAATGAGCAGTTCTTC
>.|TRBV6-5|.|12|TRBJ2-7
CASPAGPYEQYF
TGTGCCAGCCCCGCTGGGCCCTACGAGCAGTACTTC
>.|TRBV9|.|12|TRBJ1-4
CASSVEGEKLFF
TGTGCCAGCAGCGTAGAGGGGGAAAAACTGTTTTTT
>.|TRBV19|.|13|TRBJ1-2
CASSTGQRYGYTF
TGTGCCAGTAGTACGGGACAACGATATGGCTACACCTTC
>.|TRBV6-2/TRBV6-3|.|15|TRBJ1-2
CASSSPGDTFYGYTF
TGTGCCAGCAGCTCCCCCGGGGACACTTTCTATGGCTACACCTTC
>.|TRBV19|.|14|TRBJ2-7
CASSILTGPYEQYF
TGTGCCAGTAGTATCCTGACAGGCCCCTACGAGCAGTACTTC
>.|TRBV12-3/TRBV12-4|.|13|TRBJ1-2
CASSPLGDYGYTF
TGTGCCAGCAGCCCCCTAGGGGACTATGGCTACACCTTC
>TRBD1|TRBV5-1|.|14|TRBJ2-7
CASSPGTASYEQYF
TGCGCCAGCAGCCCAGGGACAGCGTCCTACGAGCAGTACTTC
>.|TRBV7-9|.|13|TRBJ1-1
CASSLHTNTEAFF
TGTGCCAGCAGCCTCCACACGAACACTGAAGCTTTCTTT
>TRBD1|TRBV6-5|.|13|TRBJ2-1
CASRRTGYNEQFF
TGTGCCAGCAGACGGACAGGGTACAATGAGCAGTTCTTC
>TRBD1|TRBV5-1|.|13|TRBJ1-4
CASSWDRDEKLFF
TGCGCCAGCAGCTGGGACAGGGATGAAAAACTGTTTTTT